This T cell receptor beta chain was identified in a study of cytomegalovirus exposure and HLA in healthy donors. Looked up from germline, CDR1 is LNHDA and CDR2 is SQIVND (reference sequence). The CDR3 runs to 14 residues. V was cut by 8 bases and J by 2 bases, with 15 bases left in between. The PCR employed 60 Vbeta primers together with 13 Jbeta primers. Produced via immunoSEQ multiplex PCR; TCRdb's table is partial and in-frame only. The sample records approximately 170,000 clones, more than 65% being singletons. The TCR was taken from a male donor in good health and CMV-seronegative. The sequenced sample consisted of PBMCs. The chain has TRBV19 and TRBJ1-1; D uncertain. The CDR3 coding sequence is TGTGCCAGTGGTAGCCACAGATCAAACACTGAAGCTTTCTTT. The encoded protein is CASGSHRSNTEAFF.